The 16 T cell receptor beta chains presented below share a single source sample, sequenced in a study of OX40 agonist ivuxolimab in advanced cancers. The repertoire was sequenced with immunoSEQ multiplex PCR; TCRdb's copy has only in-frame clones and lacks some. The data show about 82,000 clones, around 92% seen once. Sequencing was performed on CD4+ or CD8+ T cells sorted from blood, taken in a trial of the OX40 agonist ivuxolimab. The receptors come from an adult with an advanced solid tumor such as melanoma, head and neck, liver or kidney cancer.

This clone was recorded only once. The rearrangement joins TRBV5-6 to TRBJ2-7; no firm D call. Deletions cut 4 bases from V and 5 bases from J, with 7 bases between. The CDR3 totals 11 residues. The V gene's germline CDR1 is SGHDT and CDR2 YYEEEE. CDR3 loop: CASSTQHEQYF. The CDR3 DNA follows: TGTGCCAGCAGCACCCAACACGAGCAGTACTTC.

The chain joins TRBV7-6 to TRBJ1-3, with TRBD1 matching over 8 bases. Germline V gene data show CDR1 as SGHVS and CDR2 as FNYEAQ. CDR3 size: 15 residues. The V segment lost 4 bases and the J segment 7 bases; nucleotides outside the gene matches: 9. The CDR3 bases are TGTGCCAGCAGCTCTGTGGGACAGGAGACGAACACCATATATTTT. Its translation is CASSSVGQETNTIYF.

The chain employs TRBV5-5 and TRBJ2-2, with D perhaps TRBD1 (6 bases). Germline V gene lookup returns CDR1 SGHKS and CDR2 YYEKEE (reference sequence). V was clipped by 10 bases and J by 4 bases, with 14 bases between them. The CDR3 runs 13 residues. The CDR3 bases are TGTGCCTACAGGGTTGGAAGCACCGGGGAGCTGTTTTTT. As protein: CAYRVGSTGELFF.

The chain links TRBV10-3 to TRBJ2-7; D gene unclear. The CDR3 consists of 11 residues. V shed 10 bases and J shed 0 bases, with 7 bases lying between them. In germline, CDR1 is ENHRY, CDR2 SYGVKD. The CDR3 protein is CASTDSYEQYF. CDR3 DNA: TGTGCCAGCACGGACTCCTACGAGCAGTACTTC.

As to this clone: The sample contains more than one DNA sequence encoding this CDR3. The chain employs TRBV14 and TRBJ1-2; D is undetermined. The germline V gene has CDR1 SGHDN and CDR2 FVKESK. V was pared by 5 bases and J by 2 bases, with 9 bases between. The CDR3 runs to 13 residues. CDR3 loop: CASSFGLNYGYTF. The DNA for the CDR3 is TGTGCCAGCAGCTTTGGGTTGAACTATGGCTACACCTTC.

The chain links TRBV2 to TRBJ2-5; 9 positions agree with TRBD1. The J call may be in error: the DNA end matches TRBJ2-7 better. This CDR3 comprises 14 residues. CDR1 SNHLY and CDR2 FYNNEI come from the germline V gene. The CDR3 sequence is CANWAGTGTYEQYF. CDR3 coding DNA: TGTGCCAACTGGGCCGGGACAGGGACCTACGAGCAGTACTTC.

J is TRBJ2-1 and V is TRBV7-9; D is ambiguous. The germline V gene has CDR1 SEHNR and CDR2 FQNEAQ (reference sequence). V lost 5 bases to trimming and J lost 6 bases, with 8 bases between them. The CDR3 totals 12 residues. CDR3 DNA: TGTGCCAGCAGCCTAAGGCCCAATGAGCAGTTCTTC. Translating gives CASSLRPNEQFF.

V usage is TRBV11-2 and J usage is TRBJ1-1; D is possibly TRBD1 (5 bases). V lost 1 base to trimming and J lost 1 base, with 10 bases between them. The CDR3 contains 15 residues. Germline V gene sequence: CDR1 SGHAT, CDR2 FQNNGV. CDR3 coding DNA: TGTGCCAGCAGCTTAGGTTGGGGGACGAACACTGAAGCTTTCTTT. Translating it yields CASSLGWGTNTEAFF.

J is TRBJ2-7 and V is TRBV20-1; D not certain. Germline V lookup: CDR1 DFQATT, CDR2 SNEGSKA (reference sequence). The CDR3 has 11 residues. The ends were cut back, 6 bases at V and 7 bases at J, with 13 bases in the middle. Here the CDR3 reads CSAPLGVEQYF. The CDR3 DNA follows: TGCAGTGCCCCACTTGGAGTAGAGCAGTACTTC.

This clone was detected only once. The chain recombines TRBV19 with TRBJ1-2; 9 nucleotides match TRBD1. Germline trimming cut 8 bases from V and 5 bases from J; bases unmatched to any gene: 12. The CDR3 has 15 residues. The germline V gene encodes CDR1 LNHDA and CDR2 SQIVND (reference sequence). CDR3 in amino acids: CASFFPGQGSYGYTF. The CDR3, as DNA: TGTGCCAGTTTTTTTCCGGGACAGGGTTCTTATGGCTACACCTTC.

The chain employs TRBV14 and TRBJ1-3; D is possibly TRBD1 (5 bases). The CDR3 spans 14 residues. The germline CDR1 and CDR2 sequences are SGHDN and FVKESK. V lost 4 bases and J 2 bases, leaving 9 bases between the germline ends. The CDR3 sequence: CASSRGGAGNTIYF. The CDR3 DNA follows: TGTGCCAGCAGCCGGGGGGGAGCTGGAAACACCATATATTTT. Full variable domain (outside the CDR3, taken from reference TRBV14 and TRBJ1-3): EAGVTQFPSHSVIEKGQTVTLRCDPISGHDNLYWYRRVMGKEIKFLLHFVKESKQDESGMPNNRFLAERTGGTYSTLKVQPAELEDSGVYFCASSRGGAGNTIYFGEGSWLTVV.

The V call is TRBV5-1, the J call TRBJ2-7; 8 nucleotides line up with TRBD1. The CDR3 contains 14 residues. The germline V gene encodes CDR1 SGHRS and CDR2 YFSETQ. Losses at the gene ends were 4 bases for V and 2 bases for J; bases not matched to a gene: 5. CDR3 sequence reads: CASSPGQVTYEQYF. Here the CDR3 DNA reads TGCGCCAGCAGCCCGGGACAGGTAACCTACGAGCAGTACTTC.

J is TRBJ2-7 and V is TRBV19, with a possible D match to TRBD1 (6 bases). The CDR3 runs 13 residues. V was trimmed by 6 bases and J by 3 bases, leaving 12 bases between them. Germline CDR1 is LNHDA and CDR2 is SQIVND (reference sequence). CDR3 region: CASSPGHLYEQYF. DNA for the CDR3: TGTGCCAGTAGCCCGGGACACCTCTACGAGCAGTACTTC.

The genes are TRBV6-6 and TRBJ1-1; D call uncertain. The germline gives CDR1 MNHNY, CDR2 SVGAGI (reference sequence). V gave up 0 bases and J gave up 1 base, with 6 bases separating them. The CDR3 sequence is 14 residues long. CDR3: CASSYSKGNTEAFF. CDR3 DNA: TGTGCCAGCAGTTACTCGAAAGGGAACACTGAAGCTTTCTTT.

The rearrangement uses TRBV9 and TRBJ2-7; perhaps TRBD2 as D (7 bases). CDR1 SGDLS and CDR2 YYNGEE come from the germline V gene. CDR3 size: 14 residues. Deletions cut 6 bases from V and 3 bases from J, with 16 bases between. This chain's CDR3 is CASKGGQDYYEQYF. DNA for the CDR3: TGTGCCAGCAAGGGGGGGCAGGATTACTACGAGCAGTACTTC.

J is TRBJ2-1 and V is TRBV11-3; TRBD2 matches at 12 bases. CDR1 is SGHNT and CDR2 is YENEEA in the germline V gene. Trimming took 3 bases from V and 4 from J; bases not matched to a gene: 1. This CDR3 spans 15 amino acids. The chain's CDR3 is CASSFGTSGYNEQFF. The CDR3 DNA reads as TGTGCCAGCAGCTTTGGGACTAGCGGGTACAATGAGCAGTTCTTC. The full variable domain, its missing parts supplied by reference TRBV11-3 and TRBJ2-1, is EAGVVQSPRYKIIEKKQPVAFWCNPISGHNTLYWYLQNLGQGPELLIRYENEEAVDDSQLPKDRFSAERLKGVDSTLKIQPAELGDSAVYLCASSFGTSGYNEQFFGPGTRLTVL.